The T cell receptor (beta chain) described here comes from a study of T cell repertoires in cytomegalovirus infection (dated by TCRdb to about 2019). At the level of the whole study: The HLA type of each donor mattered for the analysis, because public TCR beta signatures pointed to carriage of CMV infection along with the matching HLA type.

At least ten counts were recorded for this clonotype. The target of this receptor is not known. Within one base of it there is no much larger clone, and no base qualities were kept. Summary of the overall study and its limitations: The ex vivo response was dominated by HLA-C-restricted CMV-specific TCR beta clonotypes, which also provided the single most frequent clonotype in two of eight donors. Carriers of CMV infection plus the relevant HLA type were discriminated by the cumulative frequency of public TCR beta family members in the study cohort and in an independent 352-donor cohort.

The germline V gene (reference sequence) gives CDR1 as DFQATT and CDR2 as SNEGSKA. From the cysteine up to the phenylalanine, the CDR3 has a length of 13 residues. This entry keeps only the CDR3 DNA: 39 bases, framed from base 1. V loses 7 bases of germline sequence and J loses 4 bases, and the interval between the two ends is 16 bases. Data came from an Illumina HiSeq 1500. TCRdb passed the public sequencing reads through fastp at Q25 and MiXCR, retaining productive beta sequences. One record per CDR3 amino acid sequence lists the most common genes and DNA. This sample gives hundreds of thousands of distinct CDR3 sequences in total; over 9% of them show up just once. Jointly, the top ten make up 10% of the sample.

The source is a human donor in good health (CMV status not recorded). Some clones in this sample may be carry-over from other donors' samples. The sequenced material came from PBMCs. The V and J genes are TRBV20-1 and TRBJ2-5; TRBD1 is a possible D gene, resting on 6 matching bases. The CDR3 in this case is CSVLGGQLETQYF. The sequence in DNA is TGCAGTGTATTAGGCGGACAGTTAGAGACCCAGTACTTC.